This TCR beta chain appears in the sequencing data of a study of blood T cell repertoires in COVID-19. Overall study: Some COVID-19 samples were acute and others convalescent; all came from the United States, Italy and Spain.

From germline, CDR1 is LNHDA and CDR2 SQIVND (reference sequence). The CDR3 is made up of 14 amino acids. V was trimmed by 5 bases and J by 2 bases, leaving 11 bases between them. As processed by the authors: The assay estimated nucleated cells by amplifying reference gene primers. TCRdb's copy holds only in-frame clones and misses some; the assay was immunoSEQ multiplex PCR. V and J calls and clone size are copied from that table; D and trimming were computed from the DNA. The sample consists of approximately 470,000 clones, around 90% of them appearing once. Ages ranged from roughly 18 to 100 years, with residence in around 24 US areas.

This chain links TRBV19 with TRBJ2-3; D remains unclear. The sequenced material came from PBMCs or T cells enriched from blood (not recorded which). The clonotype originates from a woman aged 18-29 years who had recovered from COVID-19. CDR3 protein: CASSSPKHTDTQYF. For the CDR3, the DNA is TGTGCCAGTAGTTCCCCTAAGCACACAGATACGCAGTATTTT. Based on the CDR3 plus reference TRBV19 and TRBJ2-3, the full variable domain is DGGITQSPKYLFRKEGQNVTLSCEQNLNHDAMYWYRQDPGQGLRLIYYSQIVNDFQKGDIAEGYSVSREKKESFPLTVTSAQKNPTAFYLCASSSPKHTDTQYFGPGTRLTVL.